This entry lists 3 T cell receptor beta chains sequenced from one sample in a study of vaccination effects on CD4 cells after COVID-19 (dated by TCRdb to between 2021 and 2022). Receptor libraries were prepared by the immunoSEQ multiplex PCR assay. As stored in TCRdb, this immuneACCESS dataset retains in-frame rearrangements with V and J assigned. A fraction of the clones does not appear; measured against another copy, unresolved V genes explain less than half of the discrepancy, and the remainder lacks a known reason. The sample includes 8,500 to 13,000 clones, with roughly 70% observed a single time. The top ten clones comprise more than 20% of the sample. In the ViraFEST assay, PBMC were stimulated with viral peptide pools, and TCR sequencing was then used to find antigen-specific CD4+ T cell clonotypes based on their expansion. After less than eleven days of culture, CD4+ T cells were isolated with the EasySep CD4+ T cell isolation kit.

The antigens these receptors bind are not known. The sample here was CD4+ T cells from PBMCs cultured with HCoV-229E spike peptides, taken before COVID-19 vaccination. The cell subset or site label here, explained by the study, means: HCoV-229E spike overlapping peptide pool stimulation. The source is a human donor who received a COVID-19 vaccine.

This CDR3 reads CASSFLAGGDNEQFF. In nucleotides, the CDR3 is TGCGCCAGCAGCTTTCTAGCGGGGGGGGACAATGAGCAGTTCTTC. The J gene is TRBJ2-1, the V gene TRBV4-3; 12 bases map to TRBD2. The CDR3 is made up of 15 amino acids. The ends lost 5 bases at V and 5 bases at J; junction bases unmatched: 4. Germline CDR1 and CDR2: LGHNA and YSLEER.

The V and J genes are TRBV12-2 and TRBJ1-1. TRBV12-2 is a pseudogene locus. This CDR3 spans 12 amino acids. The CDR3 nucleotides are TGTGCAAGTCGCCCCTTAGGTCCTGAAGCTTTCTTT. Its protein is CASRPLGPEAFF.

This rearrangement joins TRBV5-6 to TRBJ1-3; D is perhaps TRBD1 (6 bases). Germline CDR1 reads SGHDT; CDR2 reads YYEEEE. V was trimmed by 0 bases and J by 4 bases, leaving 17 bases between them. CDR3 length: 17 residues. The CDR3: CASSLDAGTFSGNTIYF. The CDR3, as DNA: TGTGCCAGCAGCTTGGACGCCGGGACATTCTCCGGAAACACCATATATTTT.